One and the same sample provided the 30 T cell receptor beta chains below, sequenced in a study of T cells after yellow fever vaccination. TCRdb re-derived calls from the 5' RACE reads in MiXCR, one entry per CDR3 protein. This sample has around 140,000 distinct CDR3 sequences, with around 6.3% found just once. The input for sequencing was CD4+ T cells sorted from PBMCs, taken 10 days after the yellow fever booster vaccination. The origin of the receptors is a young man who received the YFV17D yellow fever vaccine.

This clonotype was counted many times. This chain links TRBV20-1 with TRBJ2-5, with 9 bases that match TRBD1. The CDR3 is 15 residues long. CDR1 is DFQATT, CDR2 SNEGSKA, per germline (reference sequence). The V and J ends lost 5 bases and 2 bases, in that order; junction bases with no gene match: 9. CDR3 bases: TGCAGTGCTTCCCCCGGGACAGGGATACAAGAGACCCAGTACTTC. Translated, it gives CSASPGTGIQETQYF.

This clonotype was counted at least ten times. The chain has TRBV5-1 and TRBJ2-7; D unclear. The CDR3 is 12 amino acids. V was trimmed by 0 bases and J by 7 bases, leaving 8 bases between them. The V gene's germline CDR1 is SGHRS and CDR2 YFSETQ. The CDR3 DNA is TGCGCCAGCAGCTTGGCCAAAGGTGAGCAGTACTTC. Translating gives CASSLAKGEQYF.

V and J are TRBV20-1 and TRBJ2-7; weak D call: TRBD1 (6 bases). The germline V gene has CDR1 DFQATT and CDR2 SNEGSKA (reference sequence). The CDR3 contains 14 residues. V was shortened by 0 bases and J by 4 bases, with 13 bases between the two germline ends. Written as DNA, the CDR3 is TGCAGTGCTAGAGATCAGGACAGACTTTACGAGCAGTACTTC. Protein sequence: CSARDQDRLYEQYF.

Of note for this clonotype: It may be a read error: a sequence one base away is much more abundant. This sequence joins TRBV7-3 and TRBJ2-1, with 8 bases aligning to TRBD1. Looked up from germline, CDR1 is SGHTA and CDR2 is FQGTGA. The CDR3 consists of 15 residues. The CDR3 nucleotides read TGTGCCTGCAGCTCCTGGACAGGGTTGGACAATGAGCAGTTCTTC. Encoded protein: CACSSWTGLDNEQFF.

On this clonotype itself: This may come from a read error, since a much larger clone is one base off. This chain links TRBV7-2 with TRBJ2-5; TRBD2 is a possible D gene (6 bases). Trimming removed 7 bases from V and 7 bases from J, with 10 bases in between. This CDR3 region has 11 residues. Germline lookup yields CDR1 SGHTA and CDR2 FQGNSA. The CDR3 sequence is CTSTGTLTQYF. CDR3 DNA: TGTACCAGCACCGGGACTTTGACCCAGTACTTC.

The rearrangement uses TRBV7-2 and TRBJ2-7; 12 nucleotides match TRBD1. The junction had 3 bases not matched to a gene; V was cut back by 2 bases and J by 4 bases. The germline gives CDR1 SGHTA, CDR2 FQGNSA. The CDR3 runs to 15 residues. The CDR3 spells CASSLPGQGAYEQYF. The DNA for the CDR3 is TGTGCCAGCAGCTTACCGGGACAGGGGGCTTACGAGCAGTACTTC.

This clonotype was seen only a few times. This chain links TRBV2 with TRBJ2-2, with D possibly called TRBD1 or TRBD2 (5 bases each). Trimming removed 3 bases from V and 1 base from J, with 9 bases in between. This CDR3 spans 15 amino acids. CDR1 and CDR2 (germline): SNHLY, FYNNEI. In DNA, the CDR3 is TGTGCCAGCAGTGAGGGACCTCTGAACACCGGGGAGCTGTTTTTT. Its translation: CASSEGPLNTGELFF.

This clonotype was seen at least ten times. This chain connects TRBV6-2 or TRBV6-3 to TRBJ2-3; D gene uncertain. CDR3 length: 14 amino acids. In germline, CDR1 is MNHEY, CDR2 SVGEGT. The germline V and J ends were trimmed by 0 bases and 2 bases, with 6 bases remaining between them. The CDR3 spells CASSYSVHTDTQYF. The CDR3 DNA sequence: TGTGCCAGCAGTTACTCGGTCCACACAGATACGCAGTATTTT.

This clonotype was observed many times. V is TRBV9 and J is TRBJ2-1; D gene uncertain. This CDR3 is built from 18 residues. Looked up from germline, CDR1 is SGDLS and CDR2 is YYNGEE. The V end was cut by 4 bases, the J end by 0 bases, with 20 bases between. CDR3 sequence: CASSSRPYGGSSYNEQFF. CDR3 coding DNA: TGTGCCAGCAGCTCCAGGCCCTACGGCGGCAGCTCCTACAATGAGCAGTTCTTC.

This clonotype was seen at least ten times. The chain recombines TRBV7-2 with TRBJ2-1; D may be TRBD1 (6 bases). Germline CDR1 is SGHTA and CDR2 is FQGNSA. V was trimmed by 1 base and J by 9 bases, leaving 13 bases between them. The CDR3 runs 14 residues. CDR3 bases: TGTGCCAGCAGCTTAGGGGGGCATTCGGGTGAGCAGTTCTTC. It yields the protein CASSLGGHSGEQFF. The full variable domain, its missing parts supplied by reference TRBV7-2 and TRBJ2-1, is GAGVSQSPSNKVTEKGKDVELRCDPISGHTALYWYRQSLGQGLEFLIYFQGNSAPDKSGLPSDRFSAERTGGSVSTLTIQRTQQEDSAVYLCASSLGGHSGEQFFGPGTRLTVL.

Many counts were recorded for this clonotype. The chain combines TRBV6-1 with TRBJ1-1, with 7 positions matching TRBD1. Germline-derived CDR1 and CDR2 are MNHNS and SASEGT. V lost 6 bases to trimming and J lost 1 base; unmatched junction nucleotides: 5. CDR3 length: 14 residues. The CDR3 sequence is CASRPTGSNTEAFF. The CDR3 DNA reads as TGTGCCAGCAGGCCGACAGGGTCGAACACTGAAGCTTTCTTT.

The V gene is TRBV30, the J gene TRBJ2-1, with D possibly matching TRBD2 (5 bases). V was cut by 1 base and J by 10 bases, with 14 bases left in between. The germline V gene encodes CDR1 GTSNPN and CDR2 SVGIG (reference sequence). This CDR3 comprises 13 residues. The CDR3 loop is CAWSERAPGEQFF. In DNA, the CDR3 is TGTGCCTGGAGTGAGAGAGCCCCGGGAGAGCAGTTCTTC.

The rearrangement links TRBV7-8 to TRBJ1-5; 7 nucleotides line up with TRBD1. Germline CDR1 is SGHVS and CDR2 is FQNEAQ. With 5 bases clipped from V and 5 bases from J, the junction kept 6 bases outside the gene matches. The CDR3 runs 14 residues. The CDR3 region is CASSVDRAYQPQHF. The DNA of the CDR3 is TGTGCCAGCAGCGTAGACAGGGCTTATCAGCCCCAGCATTTT.

This clonotype occurred a few times. This rearrangement joins TRBV4-1 to TRBJ2-2; possibly TRBD2 for D (6 bases). V shed 2 bases and J shed 4 bases, with 14 bases lying between them. This CDR3 has 16 amino acids. Germline CDR1 reads MGHRA; CDR2 reads YSYEKL. The CDR3 region has the DNA TGCGCCAGCAGCCAAACTACCGGGACTCTCACCGGGGAGCTGTTTTTT. This translates into CASSQTTGTLTGELFF.

This clonotype came up many times. V and J are TRBV12-3 or TRBV12-4 and TRBJ2-7, with 13 bases identical to TRBD2. Trimming removed 2 bases from V and 5 bases from J; junction bases left unmatched: 9. The CDR3 spans 17 residues. The CDR3 protein is CASSLWGLAGSVDEQYF. The CDR3 DNA reads TGTGCCAGCAGTTTATGGGGACTAGCGGGGTCGGTCGACGAGCAGTACTTC.

This clonotype was counted at least ten times. V usage is TRBV6-5 and J usage is TRBJ2-3, with no clear D. The CDR3 is 15 residues long. Trimming stripped 4 bases from V and 2 bases from J, with 13 bases between. Germline V gives CDR1 MNHEY, CDR2 SVGAGI. DNA of the CDR3: TGTGCCAGCAGTTCCAGTGGTCTCCCCACAGATACGCAGTATTTT. Translating gives CASSSSGLPTDTQYF.

The chain uses TRBV9 and TRBJ2-7; D assignment may be TRBD1 or TRBD2 (5 bases each). Trimming stripped 3 bases from V and 4 bases from J, with 17 bases between. CDR3 length equals 15 residues. Germline V gene sequence: CDR1 SGDLS, CDR2 YYNGEE. The CDR3 DNA sequence: TGTGCCAGCAGCGGATGGGACGGCGCGGGTTACGAGCAGTACTTC. Amino acids: CASSGWDGAGYEQYF.

This clonotype was picked up many times. V is TRBV11-2 and J is TRBJ2-2, with D unresolved. The V end lost 3 bases, the J end lost 5 bases, and 7 bases lay between the germline ends. Germline lookup yields CDR1 SGHAT and CDR2 FQNNGV. This CDR3 region has 13 residues. DNA for the CDR3: TGTGCCAGCAGCTTGGAGATGACCGGGGAGCTGTTTTTT. This sequence encodes CASSLEMTGELFF.

The J gene is TRBJ2-7, the V gene TRBV30; no clear D gene. The V end lost 5 bases, the J end lost 3 bases, and 11 bases lay between the germline ends. The CDR3 covers 12 residues. Germline-derived CDR1 and CDR2 are GTSNPN and SVGIG (reference sequence). CDR3 in amino acids: CAWALTGYEQYF. The CDR3 nucleotides read TGTGCCTGGGCCTTGACGGGCTACGAGCAGTACTTC. Full variable domain (missing parts from reference TRBV30 and TRBJ2-7): SQTIHQWPATLVQPVGSPLSLECTVEGTSNPNLYWYRQAAGRGLQLLFYSVGIGQISSEVPQNLSASRPQDRQFILSSKKLLLSDSGFYLCAWALTGYEQYFGPGTRLTVT.

This clonotype was observed a few times. V gene TRBV28 combines with J gene TRBJ2-7; TRBD1 matches at 9 bases. The trim removed 4 bases at V and 6 bases at J, leaving 7 bases unmatched. This CDR3 has 14 residues. Germline V gene sequence: CDR1 MDHEN, CDR2 SYDVKM. The CDR3 DNA follows: TGTGCCAGCAGTTCCCCGGGACAGGGTGTCGAGCAGTACTTC. Encoded protein: CASSSPGQGVEQYF.

This clonotype was recorded many times. The chain combines TRBV20-1 with TRBJ2-5, with D uncertain. This CDR3 contains 13 residues. In germline, CDR1 is DFQATT, CDR2 SNEGSKA (reference sequence). V was shortened by 0 bases and J by 5 bases, with 10 bases between the two germline ends. As DNA, the CDR3 is TGCAGTGCTAGAGATCCCCTGGGGGAGACCCAGTACTTC. Its translation: CSARDPLGETQYF.

Ten or more counts support this clonotype. The rearrangement links TRBV29-1 to TRBJ2-7, with a weak D call TRBD2 (6 bases). The germline V gene encodes CDR1 SQVTM and CDR2 ANQGSEA. The CDR3 runs to 14 residues. The V end was cut by 6 bases, the J end by 5 bases, with 20 bases between. CDR3 amino acids: CSVRTSGVLDEQYF. In DNA form, the CDR3 reads TGCAGCGTCCGGACGTCGGGGGTCTTGGACGAGCAGTACTTC.

This chain links TRBV20-1 with TRBJ1-6, with 9 bases fitting TRBD1. V shed 3 bases, J shed 0 bases, and the junction held 9 bases outside the gene matches. CDR1 DFQATT and CDR2 SNEGSKA come from the germline V gene (reference sequence). The CDR3 contains 18 residues. CDR3 bases: TGCAGTGCTAGGATTGAAGGACAGGGGCGCTCCTATAATTCACCCCTCCACTTT. This sequence encodes CSARIEGQGRSYNSPLHF.

This clonotype was counted at least ten times. The rearrangement uses TRBV14 and TRBJ2-1, with a weak D call TRBD2 (5 bases). Between the trimmed V and J ends, which lost 1 base and 4 bases, there was a span of 11 bases. In germline, CDR1 is SGHDN, CDR2 FVKESK. The CDR3 has 15 residues. CDR3 loop: CASSQARDVYNEQFF. Written as DNA, the CDR3 is TGTGCCAGCAGCCAAGCACGGGATGTTTACAATGAGCAGTTCTTC.

This clonotype was counted many times. V usage is TRBV20-1 and J usage is TRBJ2-5; maybe TRBD2 (5 bases). Germline V gene data show CDR1 as DFQATT and CDR2 as SNEGSKA (reference sequence). This CDR3 is 12 amino acids long. The V end was cut by 6 bases, the J end by 4 bases, with 12 bases between. The CDR3 sequence is CSAGIGRETQYF. The CDR3 DNA follows: TGCAGTGCCGGCATAGGGAGAGAGACCCAGTACTTC.

A word on this clonotype: A much larger clone differs by one base, so this may be a read error. The rearrangement joins TRBV12-3 or TRBV12-4 to TRBJ2-7; tentatively, D is TRBD2 (5 bases). This CDR3 is built from 15 residues. Here the CDR3 DNA reads TGTGCCAGCAGTTTAATTGGTGGGAGAGCCTACCAGCAGTACTTC. Amino acid sequence: CASSLIGGRAYQQYF.

Remarks on this clonotype: A read error is possible here, since a much larger clone lies one base away. The rearrangement links TRBV11-2 to TRBJ2-6; maybe TRBD1 (6 bases). The CDR3 has 15 amino acids. Per germline, CDR1 SGHAT and CDR2 FQNNGV. In nucleotides, the CDR3 is TGTGCCAGCAGCATAGGAACCTCAGGGGCCAACGTCCTGTCTTTC. The encoded protein is CASSIGTSGANVLSF.

The V gene is TRBV5-4, the J gene TRBJ2-1; 9 bases are a match to TRBD2. Trimming took 0 bases from V and 6 from J; bases not matched to a gene: 4. The CDR3 has 15 amino acids. The germline V gene encodes CDR1 SGHNT and CDR2 YYREEE (reference sequence). CDR3 DNA sequence: TGTGCCAGCAGCTTGGCCGGGACTAGCCGCAATGAGCAGTTCTTC. It yields the protein CASSLAGTSRNEQFF.

Notes on this clonotype: A read error may produce the germline difference seen at one junction end. This chain connects TRBV6-5 to TRBJ2-5; D not certain. Per the germline V gene, CDR1 is MNHEY and CDR2 is SVGAGI. The CDR3 is 15 residues long. The CDR3 region is CASCYFPESQETQYF. CDR3 in DNA: TGTGCCAGCTGTTACTTCCCAGAATCACAAGAGACCCAGTACTTC.

This clonotype was counted ten times or more. The rearrangement links TRBV29-1 to TRBJ1-1, with D tentatively TRBD1 (5 bases). V was cut by 4 bases and J by 9 bases, with 12 bases left in between. This CDR3 contains 11 residues. CDR1 and CDR2 (germline): SQVTM, ANQGSEA. For the CDR3, the DNA is TGCAGCGTTGCCGCGGGGGGTCAAGCTTTCTTT. Its translation: CSVAAGGQAFF.